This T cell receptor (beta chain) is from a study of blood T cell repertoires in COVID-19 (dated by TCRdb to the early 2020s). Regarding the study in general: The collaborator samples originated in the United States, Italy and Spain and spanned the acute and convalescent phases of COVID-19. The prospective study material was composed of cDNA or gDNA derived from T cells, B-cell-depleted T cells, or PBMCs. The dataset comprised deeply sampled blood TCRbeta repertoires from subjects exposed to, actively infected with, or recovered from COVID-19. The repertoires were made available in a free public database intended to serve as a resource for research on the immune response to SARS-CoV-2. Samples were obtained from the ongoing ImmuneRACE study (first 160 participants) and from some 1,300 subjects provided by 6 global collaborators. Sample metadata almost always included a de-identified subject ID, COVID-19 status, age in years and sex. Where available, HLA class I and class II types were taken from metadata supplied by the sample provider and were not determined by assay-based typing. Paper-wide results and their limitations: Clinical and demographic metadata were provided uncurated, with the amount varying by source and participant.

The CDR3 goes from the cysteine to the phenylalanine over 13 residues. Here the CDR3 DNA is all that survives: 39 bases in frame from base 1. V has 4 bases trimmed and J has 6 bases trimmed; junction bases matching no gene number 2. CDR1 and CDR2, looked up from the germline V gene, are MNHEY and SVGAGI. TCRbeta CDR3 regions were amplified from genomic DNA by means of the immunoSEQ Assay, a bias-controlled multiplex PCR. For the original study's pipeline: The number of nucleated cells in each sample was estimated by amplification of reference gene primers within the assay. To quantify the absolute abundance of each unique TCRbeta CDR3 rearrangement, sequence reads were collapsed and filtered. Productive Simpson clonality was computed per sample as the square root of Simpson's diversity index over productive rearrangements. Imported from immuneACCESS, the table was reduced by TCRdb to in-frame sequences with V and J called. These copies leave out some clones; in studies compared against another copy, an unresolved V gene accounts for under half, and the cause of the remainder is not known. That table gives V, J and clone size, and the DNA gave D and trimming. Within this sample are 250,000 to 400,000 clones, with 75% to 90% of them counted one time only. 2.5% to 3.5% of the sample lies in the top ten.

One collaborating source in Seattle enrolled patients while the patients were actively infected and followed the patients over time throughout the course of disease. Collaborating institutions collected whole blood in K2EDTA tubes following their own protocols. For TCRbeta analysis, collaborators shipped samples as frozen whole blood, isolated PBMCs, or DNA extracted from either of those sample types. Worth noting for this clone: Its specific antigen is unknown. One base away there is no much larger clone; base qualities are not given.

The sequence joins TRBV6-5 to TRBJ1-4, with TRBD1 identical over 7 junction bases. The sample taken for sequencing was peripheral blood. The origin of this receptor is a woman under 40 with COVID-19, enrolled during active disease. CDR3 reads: CASSWDRDEKLFF. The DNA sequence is TGTGCCAGCAGTTGGGACAGAGATGAAAAACTGTTTTTT.